There are many counts of the clone carrying this TCR beta chain. This entry belongs to a study of T cells in Graves' hyperthyroidism and ophthalmopathy. RNA transcripts yielded amplified TCR beta CDR3 regions. When the TCR CDR3 underwent first-round RT-PCR, the HTBI primer set was used. Via MiXCR, TCRdb re-called the multiplex PCR reads, giving one row per CDR3 protein. The sample shows hundreds of thousands of distinct CDR3 sequences, about 14% of them seen only once. The sequence came from a woman between 45 and 60 years old with Graves' ophthalmopathy. The sequencing input was blood.

The CDR3 sequence: CSAREDRGSTEAFF. The CDR3 DNA sequence: TGCAGTGCCCGAGAGGACAGGGGCTCGACTGAAGCTTTCTTT. The chain employs TRBV20-1 and TRBJ1-1, with 9 bases fitting TRBD1. Germline CDR1 reads DFQATT; CDR2 reads SNEGSKA (reference sequence). The CDR3 has 14 residues. Trimming cost V 6 bases and J 5 bases; bases outside gene matches: 10.